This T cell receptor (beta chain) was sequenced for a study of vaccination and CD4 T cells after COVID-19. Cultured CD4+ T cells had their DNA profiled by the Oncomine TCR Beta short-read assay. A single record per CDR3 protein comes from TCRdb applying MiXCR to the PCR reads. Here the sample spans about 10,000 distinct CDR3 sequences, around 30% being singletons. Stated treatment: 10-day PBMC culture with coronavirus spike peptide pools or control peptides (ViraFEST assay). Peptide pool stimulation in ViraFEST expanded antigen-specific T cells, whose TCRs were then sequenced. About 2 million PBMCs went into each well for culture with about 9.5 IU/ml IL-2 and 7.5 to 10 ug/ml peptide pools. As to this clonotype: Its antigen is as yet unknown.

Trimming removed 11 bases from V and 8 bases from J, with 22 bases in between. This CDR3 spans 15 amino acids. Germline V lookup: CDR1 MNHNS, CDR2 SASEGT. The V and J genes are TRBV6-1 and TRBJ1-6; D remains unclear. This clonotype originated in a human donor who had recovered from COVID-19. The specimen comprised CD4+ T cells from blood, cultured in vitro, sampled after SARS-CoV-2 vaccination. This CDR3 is CASKVGSWGDSPLHF. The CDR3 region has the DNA TGTGCCTCAAAGGTGGGGTCCTGGGGTGATTCACCCCTCCACTTT.